The 4 T cell receptor beta chains below all came from one sample that was sequenced in a study of beta chain features in type 1 diabetes. The study reverse transcribed the entire isolated RNA, so it sequenced expressed TCRB transcripts. The repertoire was sequenced with immunoSEQ multiplex PCR; TCRdb's copy has only in-frame clones and lacks some. Of hundreds of thousands of clones in the sample, 15% were seen once. Sequenced material: naive CD4+ T cells from blood. The receptors were gathered from a man aged 18 to 35 in good health.

V gene TRBV18 combines with J gene TRBJ2-3; possibly TRBD1 or TRBD2 for D (5 bases each). V dropped 5 bases and J dropped 2 bases, with 20 bases sitting between them. CDR1 KGHSH and CDR2 LQKENI come from the germline V gene. The CDR3 loop spans 17 amino acids. The CDR3 DNA sequence: TGTGCCAGCTCATCACGGTGGGGGTCCCTGGACACAGATACGCAGTATTTT. Protein product: CASSSRWGSLDTDTQYF.

The chain joins TRBV5-1 to TRBJ2-5; no clear D. The V end was cut by 0 bases, the J end by 0 bases, with 9 bases between. Germline V CDR1 and CDR2: SGHRS, YFSETQ. The CDR3 extends over 15 amino acids. The CDR3 bases are TGCGCCAGCAGCTTGGACTACCCGTACCAAGAGACCCAGTACTTC. It codes for CASSLDYPYQETQYF.

The V call is TRBV27, the J call TRBJ2-7; 9 bases fit TRBD1. This CDR3 comprises 12 residues. Germline trimming cut 3 bases from V and 6 bases from J; bases unmatched to any gene: 0. Germline V gene sequence: CDR1 MNHEY, CDR2 SMNVEV (reference sequence). The CDR3 region is CASSLDRGEQYF. The CDR3 DNA follows: TGTGCCAGCAGTTTGGACAGGGGCGAGCAGTACTTC.

The CDR3 sequence: CASSQDLGAMNEKLFF. The CDR3 region has the DNA TGCGCCAGCAGCCAAGATTTAGGGGCTATGAATGAAAAACTGTTTTTT. The chain carries TRBV4-1 and TRBJ1-4; D is possibly TRBD1 (5 bases). The V and J ends lost 0 bases and 5 bases respectively, with 13 bases between them. CDR1 MGHRA and CDR2 YSYEKL come from the germline V gene. CDR3 length: 16 residues.